The 4 T cell receptor beta chains below come from one sample, sequenced in a study of shared clonotypes between healthy human individuals. Naive CD8 populations comprised CD45RO-negative cells positively selected for CCR7, excluding terminally differentiated effector memory CD45RA+ cells. Profiling relied on immunoSEQ multiplex PCR, and the TCRdb table lists in-frame clones only, not all of them. This sample has 2 million or so clones, with 85% to 95% found just once. The specimen was naive CD8+ T cells sorted from blood. The receptors stem from a man between 18 and 35 years old in good health.

The gene calls are TRBV12-2 and TRBJ1-1; the DNA was not used to check the table's D call, TRBD1. TRBV12-2 has pseudogene status. The CDR3 is 16 residues long. Here the CDR3 DNA reads TGTGCAAGTCGCTTCCCCGGGACAGGGGGGAACACTGAAGCTTTCTTT. It codes for CASRFPGTGGNTEAFF.

On this clone itself: Other DNA sequences in this sample translate to the same CDR3. This chain links TRBV15 with TRBJ2-1; 10 bases match TRBD1. V lost 1 base and J lost 6; bases outside the gene matches: 9. Germline V gene lookup returns CDR1 LNHNV and CDR2 YYDKDF (reference sequence). The CDR3 extends over 17 amino acids. CDR3 residues: CATSRGQGAREVNEQFF. Written as DNA, the CDR3 is TGTGCCACCAGCAGAGGACAGGGGGCCAGGGAGGTCAATGAGCAGTTCTTC.

This chain links TRBV15 with TRBJ1-6; D gene ambiguous. This CDR3 is 16 amino acids long. Germline V gene lookup returns CDR1 LNHNV and CDR2 YYDKDF (reference sequence). V was clipped by 0 bases and J by 8 bases, with 14 bases between them. The CDR3 coding sequence is TGTGCCACCAGCAGAGAGCGGGCAGGAATTGATTCACCCCTCCACTTT. This codes for CATSRERAGIDSPLHF.

The gene calls are TRBV27 and TRBJ1-1; no definite D call. With 2 bases removed from V and 5 bases from J, the gap between germline ends came to 15 bases. There are 15 residues in the CDR3. CDR1 MNHEY and CDR2 SMNVEV come from the germline V gene (reference sequence). As DNA, the CDR3 is TGTGCCAGCAGTTTAGAGACGGGGAGAGTTACTGAAGCTTTCTTT. Its protein product is CASSLETGRVTEAFF.